Below, 29 T cell receptor beta chains from the same sample are listed, as sequenced in a study of cytomegalovirus exposure and HLA in healthy donors. Assay: immunoSEQ multiplex PCR; the TCRdb copy retains only in-frame clones and omits some. Altogether 190,000 or so clones are present, around 82% being singletons, with the ten largest covering 2.5% to 3%. The sequenced sample was PBMCs. Source of these receptors: a woman aged 18-29 years in good health and CMV-seropositive.

The genes are TRBV29-1 and TRBJ2-1; 10 bases are a match to TRBD2. Germline V gene sequence: CDR1 SQVTM, CDR2 ANQGSEA. J lost 1 base, V lost 2 bases, and 11 bases had no gene match. The CDR3 has 18 amino acids. As DNA, the CDR3 is TGCAGCGTTGAAAGGACAGGGAGCGGGGGGGCATCCTACAATGAGCAGTTCTTC. This sequence encodes CSVERTGSGGASYNEQFF.

The chain recombines TRBV6-4 with TRBJ2-7, with TRBD1 matching over 7 bases. Trimming at V came to 0 bases and at J to 9 bases, leaving 8 bases not matched to a gene. CDR1 is MRHNA, CDR2 SNTAGT, per germline. This CDR3 is built from 14 residues. The CDR3 region has the DNA TGTGCCAGCAGTGACTCGACCGGGACAGATGGGCAGTACTTC. Its protein is CASSDSTGTDGQYF.

This clone is a singleton in its sample. The J gene is TRBJ2-7, the V gene TRBV4-1; TRBD1 aligns across 7 bases. With 3 bases clipped from V and 0 bases from J, the junction kept 5 bases outside the gene matches. Germline CDR1 reads MGHRA; CDR2 reads YSYEKL. CDR3 size: 15 residues. CDR3 protein: CASSQIDRASYEQYF. CDR3 bases: TGCGCCAGCAGCCAGATCGACAGGGCCTCCTACGAGCAGTACTTC.

The chain has TRBV19 and TRBJ2-5; 10 bases agree with TRBD2. The length of the CDR3 is 15 residues. The V segment lost 3 bases and the J segment 2 bases; nucleotides outside the gene matches: 3. Germline values: CDR1 LNHDA, CDR2 SQIVND (reference sequence). The CDR3 nucleotides read TGTGCCAGTAGTATGTATAGCGGGGGGCAAGAGACCCAGTACTTC. This translates into CASSMYSGGQETQYF. The full variable domain, completed using reference TRBV19 and TRBJ2-5, is DGGITQSPKYLFRKEGQNVTLSCEQNLNHDAMYWYRQDPGQGLRLIYYSQIVNDFQKGDIAEGYSVSREKKESFPLTVTSAQKNPTAFYLCASSMYSGGQETQYFGPGTRLLVL.

Concerning this clone itself: The same CDR3 arises from other DNA sequences in this sample as well. This chain connects TRBV9 to TRBJ1-6; perhaps TRBD1 as D (6 bases). The germline V gene has CDR1 SGDLS and CDR2 YYNGEE. The CDR3 runs to 14 residues. The V end lost 0 bases, the J end lost 8 bases, and 9 bases lay between the germline ends. CDR3 nucleotides: TGTGCCAGCAGCGTAGCAGGGGTCGATTCACCCCTCCACTTT. This gives the protein CASSVAGVDSPLHF.

The chain recombines TRBV10-3 with TRBJ1-2; 7 bases match TRBD1. The germline V gene encodes CDR1 ENHRY and CDR2 SYGVKD. V gave up 6 bases and J gave up 2 bases; unmatched junction bases: 6. There are 14 residues in the CDR3. The CDR3: CAISPTGNNYGYTF. CDR3 in DNA: TGTGCCATCAGCCCGACAGGGAACAACTATGGCTACACCTTC.

The V gene is TRBV7-9, the J gene TRBJ1-3; D remains ambiguous. Germline CDR1 SEHNR, CDR2 FQNEAQ (reference sequence). The CDR3 is 14 residues long. Trimming removed 1 base from V and 2 bases from J, with 6 bases in between. CDR3 bases: TGTGCCAGCAGCTTAGTATCTGCTGGAAACACCATATATTTT. It specifies CASSLVSAGNTIYF.

This clone was seen just once. V and J are TRBV29-1 and TRBJ1-1, with 9 bases identical to TRBD1. V lost 8 bases and J lost 7; bases outside the gene matches: 11. The germline V gene has CDR1 SQVTM and CDR2 ANQGSEA. The CDR3 runs 13 residues. The CDR3 sequence is CSYETGDRVEAFF. The CDR3 region has the DNA TGCAGCTATGAGACGGGGGACAGGGTTGAAGCTTTCTTT.

V gene TRBV2 combines with J gene TRBJ2-7, with D possibly TRBD2 on 5 matching bases. CDR1 SNHLY and CDR2 FYNNEI come from the germline V gene. Trimming stripped 7 bases from V and 7 bases from J, with 8 bases between. The CDR3 covers 10 residues. In nucleotides, the CDR3 is TGTGCCAGCACTCCGGGGGAGCAGTACTTC. It encodes CASTPGEQYF.

This sequence joins TRBV6-5 and TRBJ2-7; no definite D call. Germline loops: CDR1 MNHEY, CDR2 SVGAGI. This CDR3 has 14 amino acids. Trimming pared 6 bases from V and 4 bases from J, leaving 16 bases between. The CDR3 sequence is CASSETGSPYEQYF. DNA of the CDR3: TGTGCCAGCAGCGAAACCGGGTCCCCTTACGAGCAGTACTTC.

This sequence joins TRBV6-6 and TRBJ2-1; D not certain. The germline CDR1 and CDR2 sequences are MNHNY and SVGAGI (reference sequence). The CDR3 is made up of 15 amino acids. V lost 2 bases to trimming and J lost 0 bases, with 8 bases between them. The CDR3 reads CASSYLDSSYNEQFF. The CDR3 DNA reads TGTGCCAGCAGTTACCTCGATAGCTCCTACAATGAGCAGTTCTTC.

The chain links TRBV6-1 to TRBJ1-6; D not certain. Germline V gene sequence: CDR1 MNHNS, CDR2 SASEGT. Trimming cost V 0 bases and J 12 bases, with 18 bases left between them. The CDR3 runs 16 residues. The CDR3 region has the DNA TGTGCCAGCAGTGAAGCGGTACAGAGTTCTCTATTACCCCTCCACTTT. Residues: CASSEAVQSSLLPLHF.

V gene TRBV10-3 combines with J gene TRBJ2-7; TRBD2 aligns across 7 bases. V gave up 8 bases and J gave up 3 bases; unmatched junction bases: 10. The germline gives CDR1 ENHRY, CDR2 SYGVKD. The CDR3 is 14 amino acids. The CDR3 loop is CAIAQTGTNYEQYF. The CDR3 nucleotides read TGTGCCATCGCCCAGACCGGGACTAACTACGAGCAGTACTTC.

This CDR3 reads CASSPKSAGSPQPQHF. For the CDR3, the DNA is TGTGCCAGCTCACCAAAATCCGCGGGCTCCCCCCAGCCCCAGCATTTT. The chain combines TRBV18 with TRBJ1-5; D unclear. Germline CDR1 KGHSH, CDR2 LQKENI. This CDR3 is 16 amino acids long. Between the trimmed V and J ends, which lost 2 bases and 7 bases, there was a span of 18 bases. The full variable domain, completed using reference TRBV18 and TRBJ1-5, is NAGVMQNPRHLVRRRGQEARLRCSPMKGHSHVYWYRQLPEEGLKFMVYLQKENIIDESGMPKERFSAEFPKEGPSILRIQQVVRGDSAAYFCASSPKSAGSPQPQHFGDGTRLSIL.

The gene calls are TRBV5-4 and TRBJ2-1; 10 bases fit TRBD2. This CDR3 has 14 amino acids. The germline V gene encodes CDR1 SGHNT and CDR2 YYREEE (reference sequence). The trim removed 4 bases at V and 8 bases at J, leaving 6 bases unmatched. The CDR3 region is CASSPGTSAYEQFF. The CDR3 bases are TGTGCCAGCAGCCCCGGGACTAGCGCTTATGAGCAGTTCTTC.

V gene TRBV13 combines with J gene TRBJ2-3; TRBD1 agrees at 7 bases. Germline lookup yields CDR1 PRHDT and CDR2 FYEKMQ (reference sequence). Germline trimming cut 4 bases from V and 4 bases from J; bases unmatched to any gene: 8. This CDR3 comprises 15 residues. The CDR3 spells CASSSRQGVADTQYF. In nucleotides, the CDR3 is TGTGCCAGCAGCTCTCGACAGGGTGTGGCAGATACGCAGTATTTT.

This clone rates as medium-sized. V gene TRBV5-4 combines with J gene TRBJ2-2; no firm D call. Between the trimmed V and J ends, which lost 5 bases and 2 bases, there was a span of 10 bases. The CDR3 loop spans 14 amino acids. Germline lookup yields CDR1 SGHNT and CDR2 YYREEE (reference sequence). This chain's CDR3 is CASRTRPNTGELFF. CDR3 DNA: TGTGCCAGCAGGACGCGGCCAAACACCGGGGAGCTGTTTTTT.

The chain links TRBV5-4 to TRBJ2-7; no clear D gene. The CDR3 is 13 amino acids. Trimming stripped 0 bases from V and 3 bases from J, with 7 bases between. CDR1 and CDR2 (germline): SGHNT, YYREEE (reference sequence). CDR3 DNA sequence: TGTGCCAGCAGCTTGGCAACTAACTACGAGCAGTACTTC. This codes for CASSLATNYEQYF.

The gene calls are TRBV7-9 and TRBJ1-4, with D possibly being TRBD1 (5 bases). The CDR3 consists of 19 residues. In germline, CDR1 is SEHNR, CDR2 FQNEAQ (reference sequence). V lost 0 bases and J 6 bases, leaving 23 bases between the germline ends. CDR3 in amino acids: CASSLAAFGRGKVDEKLFF. The CDR3 region has the DNA TGTGCCAGCAGCTTAGCGGCCTTTGGGAGGGGCAAGGTAGATGAAAAACTGTTTTTT.

The J gene is TRBJ1-2, the V gene TRBV9; TRBD1 matches at 7 bases. The germline V gene encodes CDR1 SGDLS and CDR2 YYNGEE. V lost 0 bases and J lost 4; bases outside the gene matches: 12. This CDR3 comprises 17 residues. CDR3 in amino acids: CASSVVAGGTVSYGYTF. CDR3 coding DNA: TGTGCCAGCAGCGTAGTGGCAGGGGGGACTGTCTCCTATGGCTACACCTTC.

The V call is TRBV19, the J call TRBJ1-3; D is undetermined. Trimming pared 6 bases from V and 8 bases from J, leaving 11 bases between. Germline V CDR1 and CDR2: LNHDA, SQIVND (reference sequence). The CDR3 loop spans 12 amino acids. This CDR3 is CASSPYVDTIYF. DNA of the CDR3: TGTGCCAGTAGCCCCTACGTGGACACCATATATTTT.

The rearrangement joins TRBV29-1 to TRBJ2-5; D is uncertain. Germline V CDR1 and CDR2: SQVTM, ANQGSEA. V was cut by 6 bases and J by 2 bases, with 19 bases left in between. This CDR3 region has 15 residues. This CDR3 reads CSVPPPVQAQETQYF. The CDR3 DNA reads TGCAGCGTCCCCCCCCCGGTTCAGGCTCAAGAGACCCAGTACTTC.

The genes are TRBV23-1 and TRBJ2-3, with D tentatively TRBD2 (5 bases). TRBV23-1 belongs to the ORF category, with a function that is uncertain. There are 16 residues in the CDR3. The V and J ends lost 0 bases and 4 bases respectively, with 14 bases between them. CDR3 sequence: CASSQSRQEVADTQYF. The CDR3 bases are TGCGCCAGCAGTCAATCCCGGCAGGAGGTCGCAGATACGCAGTATTTT.

The chain's CDR3 is CASGLGGNYEQYF. The CDR3, as DNA: TGTGCCAGCGGGCTGGGGGGGAACTACGAGCAGTACTTC. This rearrangement joins TRBV13 to TRBJ2-7, with 7 bases aligning to TRBD2. CDR1 and CDR2 (germline): PRHDT, FYEKMQ (reference sequence). The trim removed 8 bases at V and 3 bases at J, leaving 7 bases unmatched. The CDR3 contains 13 residues.

V gene TRBV19 combines with J gene TRBJ1-2; weak D call: TRBD1 (6 bases). Trimming cost V 5 bases and J 4 bases, with 29 bases left between them. The germline CDR1 and CDR2 sequences are LNHDA and SQIVND (reference sequence). The CDR3 consists of 19 residues. The CDR3: CASSSWDTFLSESGYGYTF. CDR3 in DNA: TGTGCCAGTAGTTCGTGGGACACCTTCCTATCTGAGAGCGGCTATGGCTACACCTTC. The complete variable domain, with remaining parts taken from reference TRBV19 and TRBJ1-2, reads DGGITQSPKYLFRKEGQNVTLSCEQNLNHDAMYWYRQDPGQGLRLIYYSQIVNDFQKGDIAEGYSVSREKKESFPLTVTSAQKNPTAFYLCASSSWDTFLSESGYGYTFGSGTRLTVV.

This chain links TRBV2 with TRBJ1-4; TRBD1 might be the D (6 bases). The length of the CDR3 is 16 residues. V gave up 1 base and J gave up 8 bases, with 17 bases separating them. The germline V gene has CDR1 SNHLY and CDR2 FYNNEI. The DNA of the CDR3 is TGTGCCAGCAGTGAAGGACGGTTACAGGGAAGAGAAAAACTGTTTTTT. It is translated as CASSEGRLQGREKLFF. Drawing the rest from reference TRBV2 and TRBJ1-4, the complete variable domain is EPEVTQTPSHQVTQMGQEVILRCVPISNHLYFYWYRQILGQKVEFLVSFYNNEISEKSEIFDDQFSVERPDGSNFTLKIRSTKLEDSAMYFCASSEGRLQGREKLFFGSGTQLSVL.

This chain uses TRBV2 with TRBJ1-5; weak D call: TRBD1 (6 bases). The CDR3 totals 14 residues. V was cut by 5 bases and J by 2 bases, with 10 bases left in between. Germline V gene data show CDR1 as SNHLY and CDR2 as FYNNEI. The CDR3 nucleotides read TGTGCCAGCAGTACAGGGATTGGCAATCAGCCCCAGCATTTT. Its translation is CASSTGIGNQPQHF.

CDR3 region: CASSFSGGSTGELFF. CDR3 nucleotide sequence: TGTGCCAGCAGCTTTAGCGGGGGGTCCACCGGGGAGCTGTTTTTT. V gene TRBV7-3 combines with J gene TRBJ2-2; 10 bases agree with TRBD2. Germline trimming cut 3 bases from V and 4 bases from J; bases unmatched to any gene: 2. This CDR3 is built from 15 residues. Germline V lookup: CDR1 SGHTA, CDR2 FQGTGA.

The chain joins TRBV7-6 to TRBJ2-7; D unclear. This CDR3 contains 13 residues. The germline V and J ends were trimmed by 1 base and 6 bases, with 10 bases remaining between them. Germline lookup yields CDR1 SGHVS and CDR2 FNYEAQ. The DNA of the CDR3 is TGTGCCAGCAGCTTAGAGAGCGCGGCCGAGCAGTACTTC. It codes for CASSLESAAEQYF. Filled out from reference TRBV7-6 and TRBJ2-7, the complete variable domain reads GAGVSQSPRYKVTKRGQDVALRCDPISGHVSLYWYRQALGQGPEFLTYFNYEAQQDKSGLPNDRFSAERPEGSISTLTIQRTEQRDSAMYRCASSLESAAEQYFGPGTRLTVT.